This T cell receptor (beta chain) was identified during a study of blood T cell repertoires in COVID-19. Study as a whole: Acute and convalescent COVID-19 samples came from the United States, Italy and Spain. From T cells, B-cell-depleted T cells, or PBMCs came the material, which was cDNA or gDNA.

In the original analysis: Reference gene primers were amplified, and this amplification served to estimate nucleated cell counts. Generated by immunoSEQ multiplex PCR, the TCRdb table keeps only in-frame clones and is missing some. V and J calls and clone size follow that table, whereas D and trimming were derived from the DNA. The repertoire holds fewer than 500,000 clones, with around 84% as singletons. This clone came up once. The CDR3 consists of 13 residues. CDR1 and CDR2 from the germline V gene are SEHNR and FQNEAQ (reference sequence). Unmatched junction bases numbered 7, after V lost 5 bases and J lost 7 bases.

Sequenced: peripheral blood. The source is a human donor with acute or convalescent COVID-19. The donor label of this sample is uncertain. The chain recombines TRBV7-9 with TRBJ1-1; the match to TRBD1 covers 7 bases. The CDR3 here is CASSGGTVSEAFF. The CDR3 DNA sequence: TGTGCCAGCAGCGGGGGGACAGTAAGTGAAGCTTTCTTT.